This TCR beta chain appears in the sequencing data of a study of blood T cells in healthy people across ages. About the research overall: The capture of about one barcoded beta molecule per two T cells was achieved by template switching.

There are 14 residues in the CDR3. V lost 3 bases to trimming and J lost 1 base, with 7 bases between them. From germline, CDR1 is KGHSH and CDR2 LQKENI. In its sample, this clonotype was seen a few times. Each donor gave roughly 9.1 milliliters of peripheral blood. Sample-barcoded 5' priming and a J-beta primer mix drove a second PCR of about 6 to 12 cycles. Carrying 12 random nucleotides, a template-switch adaptor labeled each individual cDNA molecule. One entry per CDR3 protein, called by TCRdb with MiXCR from the 5' RACE reads. The table shows 800,000 or so distinct CDR3 sequences, with roughly 25% occurring only once. These data are also associated with another study on T cells of mothers and their children. This second study says: Every mother produced more than 8 million TCR beta CDR3 reads, whereas every child provided around 3 million.

The chain uses TRBV18 and TRBJ1-3; D call uncertain. The sequenced sample was blood. This TCR was sampled from a boy aged 10-17 years in good health. CDR3 protein: CASSPVRSGNTIYF. As DNA, the CDR3 is TGTGCCAGCTCACCGGTGAGGTCTGGAAACACCATATATTTT.